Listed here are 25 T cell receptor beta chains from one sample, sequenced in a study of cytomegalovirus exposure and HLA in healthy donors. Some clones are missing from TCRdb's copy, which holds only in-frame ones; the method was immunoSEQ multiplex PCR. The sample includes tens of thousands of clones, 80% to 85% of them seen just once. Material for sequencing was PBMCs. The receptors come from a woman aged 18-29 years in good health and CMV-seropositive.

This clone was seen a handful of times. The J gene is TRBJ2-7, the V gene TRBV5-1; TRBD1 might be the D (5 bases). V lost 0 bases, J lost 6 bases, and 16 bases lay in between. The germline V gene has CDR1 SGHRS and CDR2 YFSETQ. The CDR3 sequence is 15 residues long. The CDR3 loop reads CASSLDRLHGGEQYF. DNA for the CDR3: TGCGCCAGCAGCTTGGACAGGCTCCATGGCGGCGAGCAGTACTTC.

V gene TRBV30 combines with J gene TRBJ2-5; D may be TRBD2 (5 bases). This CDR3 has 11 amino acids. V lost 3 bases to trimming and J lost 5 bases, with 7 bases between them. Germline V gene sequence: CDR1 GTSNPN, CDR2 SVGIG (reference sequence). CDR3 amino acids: CAWSRRETQYF. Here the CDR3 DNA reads TGTGCCTGGAGCAGGAGGGAGACCCAGTACTTC.

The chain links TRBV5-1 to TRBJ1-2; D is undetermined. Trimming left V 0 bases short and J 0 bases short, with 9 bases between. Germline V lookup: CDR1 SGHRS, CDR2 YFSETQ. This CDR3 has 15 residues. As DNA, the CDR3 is TGCGCCAGCAGCTTGGGTATCCAGTCTAACTATGGCTACACCTTC. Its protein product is CASSLGIQSNYGYTF.

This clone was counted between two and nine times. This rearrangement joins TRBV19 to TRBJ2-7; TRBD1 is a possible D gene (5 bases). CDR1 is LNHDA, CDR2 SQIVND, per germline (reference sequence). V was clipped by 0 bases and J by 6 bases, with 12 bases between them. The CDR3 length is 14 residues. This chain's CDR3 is CASSIEWQGSEQYF. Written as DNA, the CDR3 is TGTGCCAGTAGTATAGAGTGGCAGGGAAGCGAGCAGTACTTC.

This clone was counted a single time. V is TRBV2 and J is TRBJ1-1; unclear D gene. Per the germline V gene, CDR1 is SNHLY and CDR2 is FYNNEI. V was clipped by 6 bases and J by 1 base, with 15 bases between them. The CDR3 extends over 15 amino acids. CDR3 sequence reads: CASRREGDPNTEAFF. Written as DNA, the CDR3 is TGTGCCAGCAGGAGGGAGGGAGACCCGAACACTGAAGCTTTCTTT.

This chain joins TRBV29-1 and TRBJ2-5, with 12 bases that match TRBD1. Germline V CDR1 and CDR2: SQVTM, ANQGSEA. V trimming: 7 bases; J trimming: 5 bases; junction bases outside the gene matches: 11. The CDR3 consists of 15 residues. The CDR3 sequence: CSAQPGTGGWETQYF. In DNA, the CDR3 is TGCAGCGCTCAACCCGGGACAGGGGGCTGGGAGACCCAGTACTTC.

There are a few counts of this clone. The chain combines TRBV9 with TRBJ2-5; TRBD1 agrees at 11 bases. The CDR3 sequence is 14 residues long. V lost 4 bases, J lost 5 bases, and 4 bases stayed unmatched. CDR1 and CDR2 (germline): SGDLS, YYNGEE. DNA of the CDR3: TGTGCCAGCAGCATGGGACAGGGGGTGGAGACCCAGTACTTC. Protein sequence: CASSMGQGVETQYF.

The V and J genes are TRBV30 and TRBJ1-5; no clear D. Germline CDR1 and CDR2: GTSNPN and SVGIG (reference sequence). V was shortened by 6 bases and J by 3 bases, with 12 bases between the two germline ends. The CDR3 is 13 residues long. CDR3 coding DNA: TGTGCCTGTTCGGCGACTTACAATCAGCCCCAGCATTTT. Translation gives CACSATYNQPQHF.

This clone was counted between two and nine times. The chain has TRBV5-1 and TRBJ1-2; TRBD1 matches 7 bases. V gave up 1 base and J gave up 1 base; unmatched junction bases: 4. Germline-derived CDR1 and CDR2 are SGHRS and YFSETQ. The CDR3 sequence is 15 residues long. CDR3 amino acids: CASSLTGVYNYGYTF. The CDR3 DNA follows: TGCGCCAGCAGCTTGACAGGGGTATATAACTATGGCTACACCTTC.

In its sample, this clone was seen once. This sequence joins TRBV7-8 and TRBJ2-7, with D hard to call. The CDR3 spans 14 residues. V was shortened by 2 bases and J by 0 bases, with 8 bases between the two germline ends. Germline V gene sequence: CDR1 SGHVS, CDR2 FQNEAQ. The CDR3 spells CASSLRESSYEQYF. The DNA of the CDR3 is TGTGCCAGCAGCTTACGAGAAAGCTCCTACGAGCAGTACTTC. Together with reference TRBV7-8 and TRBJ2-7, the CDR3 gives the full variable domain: GAGVSQSPRYKVAKRGQDVALRCDPISGHVSLFWYQQALGQGPEFLTYFQNEAQLDKSGLPSDRFFAERPEGSVSTLKIQRTQQEDSAVYLCASSLRESSYEQYFGPGTRLTVT.

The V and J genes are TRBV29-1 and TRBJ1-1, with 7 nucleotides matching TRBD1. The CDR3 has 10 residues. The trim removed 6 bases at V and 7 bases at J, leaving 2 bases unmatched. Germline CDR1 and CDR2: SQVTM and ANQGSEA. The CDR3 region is CSVRDSEAFF. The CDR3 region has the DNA TGCAGCGTGAGGGACAGTGAAGCTTTCTTT. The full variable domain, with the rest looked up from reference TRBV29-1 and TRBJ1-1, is SAVISQKPSRDICQRGTSLTIQCQVDSQVTMMFWYRQQPGQSLTLIATANQGSEATYESGFVIDKFPISRPNLTFSTLTVSNMSPEDSSIYLCSVRDSEAFFGQGTRLTVV.

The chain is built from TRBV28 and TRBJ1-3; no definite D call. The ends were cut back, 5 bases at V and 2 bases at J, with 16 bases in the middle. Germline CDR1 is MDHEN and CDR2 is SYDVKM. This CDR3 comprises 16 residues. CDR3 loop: CASSPTRGFAGNTIYF. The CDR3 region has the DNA TGTGCCAGCAGTCCCACCCGGGGTTTTGCTGGAAACACCATATATTTT. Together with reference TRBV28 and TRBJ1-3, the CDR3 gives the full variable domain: DVKVTQSSRYLVKRTGEKVFLECVQDMDHENMFWYRQDPGLGLRLIYFSYDVKMKEKGDIPEGYSVSREKKERFSLILESASTNQTSMYLCASSPTRGFAGNTIYFGEGSWLTVV.

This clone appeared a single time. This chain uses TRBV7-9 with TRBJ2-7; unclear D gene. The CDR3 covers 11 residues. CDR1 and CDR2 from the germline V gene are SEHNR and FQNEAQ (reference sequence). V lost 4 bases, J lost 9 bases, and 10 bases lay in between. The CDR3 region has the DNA TGTGCCAGCAGCTCCCAGTTCGTGCAGTACTTC. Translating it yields CASSSQFVQYF.

This chain's CDR3 is CASSLWDNYEQYF. The CDR3 bases are TGTGCCAGCAGCTTGTGGGACAACTACGAGCAGTACTTC. This chain links TRBV5-5 with TRBJ2-7; tentative D call: TRBD1 (6 bases). Germline loops: CDR1 SGHKS, CDR2 YYEKEE (reference sequence). V was trimmed by 1 base and J by 3 bases, leaving 8 bases between them. This CDR3 is 13 amino acids long.

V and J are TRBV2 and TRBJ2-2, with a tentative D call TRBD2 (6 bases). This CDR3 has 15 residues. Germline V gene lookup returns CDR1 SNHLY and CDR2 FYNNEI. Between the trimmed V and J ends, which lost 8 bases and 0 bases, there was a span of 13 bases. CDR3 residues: CASWEDNANTGELFF. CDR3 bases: TGTGCCAGCTGGGAGGACAACGCGAACACCGGGGAGCTGTTTTTT.

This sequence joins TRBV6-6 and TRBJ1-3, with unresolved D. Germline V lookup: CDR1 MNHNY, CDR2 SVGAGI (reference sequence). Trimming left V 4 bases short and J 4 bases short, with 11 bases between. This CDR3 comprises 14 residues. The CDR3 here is CASSSVAMGNTIYF. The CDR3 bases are TGTGCCAGCAGTTCGGTAGCCATGGGAAACACCATATATTTT.

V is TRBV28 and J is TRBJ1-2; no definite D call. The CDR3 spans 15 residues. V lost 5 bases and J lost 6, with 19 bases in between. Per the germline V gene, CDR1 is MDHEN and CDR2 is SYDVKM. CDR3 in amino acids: CASSTPVGDQNGYTF. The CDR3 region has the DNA TGTGCCAGCAGTACCCCGGTCGGGGATCAGAATGGCTACACCTTC.

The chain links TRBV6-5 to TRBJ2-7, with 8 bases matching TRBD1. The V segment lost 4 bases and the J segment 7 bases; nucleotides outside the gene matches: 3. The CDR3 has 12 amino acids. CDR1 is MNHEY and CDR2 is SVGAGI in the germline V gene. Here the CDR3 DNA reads TGTGCCAGCAGTTTGGACAGGGAGGAGCAGTACTTC. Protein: CASSLDREEQYF.

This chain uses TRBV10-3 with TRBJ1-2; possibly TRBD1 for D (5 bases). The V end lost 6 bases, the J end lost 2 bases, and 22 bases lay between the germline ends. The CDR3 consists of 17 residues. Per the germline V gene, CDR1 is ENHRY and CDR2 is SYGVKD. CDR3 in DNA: TGTGCCATCAGGGAGAAGGGGATCGGCGAATCGAACTATGGCTACACCTTC. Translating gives CAIREKGIGESNYGYTF.

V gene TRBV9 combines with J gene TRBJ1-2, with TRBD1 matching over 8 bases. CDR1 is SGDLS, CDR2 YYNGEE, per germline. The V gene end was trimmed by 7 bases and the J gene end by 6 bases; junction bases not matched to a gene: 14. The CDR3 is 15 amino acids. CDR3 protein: CASGPHTGGRNGYTF. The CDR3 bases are TGTGCCAGCGGTCCCCATACAGGGGGTAGGAATGGCTACACCTTC.

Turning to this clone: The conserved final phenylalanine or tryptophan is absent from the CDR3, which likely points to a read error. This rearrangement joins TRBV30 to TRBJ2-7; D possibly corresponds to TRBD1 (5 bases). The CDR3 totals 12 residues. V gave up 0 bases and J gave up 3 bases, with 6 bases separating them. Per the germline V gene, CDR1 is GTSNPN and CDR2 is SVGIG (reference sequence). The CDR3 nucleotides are TGTGCCTGGAGTGTCCAGGGCTACGAGCAGTACCTC. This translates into CAWSVQGYEQYL.

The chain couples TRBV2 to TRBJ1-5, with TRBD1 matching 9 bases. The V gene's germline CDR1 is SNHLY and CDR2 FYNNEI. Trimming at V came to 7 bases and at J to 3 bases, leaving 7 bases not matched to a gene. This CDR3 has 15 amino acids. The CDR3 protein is CASTAGTGLNQPQHF. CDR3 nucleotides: TGTGCCAGCACCGCCGGGACAGGGCTCAATCAGCCCCAGCATTTT.

Here the CDR3 DNA reads TGTGCCAGCAGCTTCCGACTAGCGGGCACCACAGATACGCAGTATTTT. Translating gives CASSFRLAGTTDTQYF. This chain joins TRBV5-4 and TRBJ2-3, with 10 bases fitting TRBD2. Germline loops: CDR1 SGHNT, CDR2 YYREEE (reference sequence). V trimming: 2 bases; J trimming: 2 bases; junction bases outside the gene matches: 5. This CDR3 spans 16 amino acids.

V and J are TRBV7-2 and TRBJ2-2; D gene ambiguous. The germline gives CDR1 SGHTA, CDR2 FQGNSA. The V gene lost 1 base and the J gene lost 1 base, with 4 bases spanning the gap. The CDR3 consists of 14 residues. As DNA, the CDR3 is TGTGCCAGCAGCTTAGGGAGGAACACCGGGGAGCTGTTTTTT. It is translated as CASSLGRNTGELFF. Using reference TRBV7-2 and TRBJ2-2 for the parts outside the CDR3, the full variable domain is GAGVSQSPSNKVTEKGKDVELRCDPISGHTALYWYRQSLGQGLEFLIYFQGNSAPDKSGLPSDRFSAERTGGSVSTLTIQRTQQEDSAVYLCASSLGRNTGELFFGEGSRLTVL.

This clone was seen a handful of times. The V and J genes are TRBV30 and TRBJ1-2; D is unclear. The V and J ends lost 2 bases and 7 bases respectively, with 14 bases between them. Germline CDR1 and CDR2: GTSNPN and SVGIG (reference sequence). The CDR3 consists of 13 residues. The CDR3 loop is CAWSLVGEGGYTF. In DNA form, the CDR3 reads TGTGCCTGGAGTTTAGTCGGGGAGGGTGGCTACACCTTC.